Listed below are T cell receptor beta chains from one sample, sequenced in a study of blood T cell repertoires in COVID-19. Measured with immunoSEQ multiplex PCR; TCRdb has only the in-frame clones, and not every one. The sample carries some 67,000 clones, about 87% recorded once. The sample comprised peripheral blood. The receptors shown here come from a man aged 50 or older with active COVID-19. The CDR3 runs from the conserved cysteine through the conserved F or W. A D gene is named only where the DNA matches it firmly. Clone size, where shown, is once, few, many, or a class for clones that have expanded.

size,D,J,V,DNA,CDR3
medium-sized,NA,TRBJ1-5,TRBV4-1,TGCGCCAGCAGCCAAGCGGGTGTCCCGCCCCAGCATTTT,CASSQAGVPPQHF
NA,TRBD1,TRBJ1-1,TRBV2,TGTGCCAGCAGGATTGGACAGGCGAACACTGAAGCTTTCTTT,CASRIGQANTEAFF
NA,TRBD2,TRBJ2-7,TRBV11-2,TGTGCCAGCAGCTCGGGACTAGCCGGTTTTGGGGAGCAGTACTTC,CASSSGLAGFGEQYF
NA,TRBD1,TRBJ1-4,TRBV5-6,TGTGCCAGCAGCGTCAGGGGGGCTAATGAAAAACTGTTTTTT,CASSVRGANEKLFF
NA,NA,TRBJ1-2,TRBV9,TGTGCCAGCAGCGTTCCTCCGGGTGGCTACACCTTC,CASSVPPGGYTF
once,TRBD1,TRBJ1-1,TRBV5-6,TGTGCCAGCAGCTCGGCAGGGGGCCGGACTGAAGCTTTCTTT,CASSSAGGRTEAFF
NA,TRBD2,TRBJ2-3,TRBV29-1,TGCAGCGTCGCTCCGACTAGCGCCAACACAGATACGCAGTATTTT,CSVAPTSANTDTQYF
NA,TRBD2,TRBJ2-3,TRBV5-4,TGTGCCAGCAGCTTGGCCCTAGCGGGAGCAAGAGATACGCAGTATTTT,CASSLALAGARDTQYF
NA,NA,TRBJ1-3,TRBV7-2,TGTGCCAGCAGCTTAGGTCCCGGGGGGCGAGGATCCTCTGGAAACACCATATATTTT,CASSLGPGGRGSSGNTIYF
NA,TRBD2,TRBJ2-1,TRBV7-2,TGTGCCAGCAGCTTAGGCGGGACTAGCGGAACCTCAGAGCAGTTCTTC,CASSLGGTSGTSEQFF
NA,TRBD2,TRBJ2-1,TRBV18,TGTGCCAGCTCGCTGACTAGCAGGAATGAGCAGTTCTTC,CASSLTSRNEQFF